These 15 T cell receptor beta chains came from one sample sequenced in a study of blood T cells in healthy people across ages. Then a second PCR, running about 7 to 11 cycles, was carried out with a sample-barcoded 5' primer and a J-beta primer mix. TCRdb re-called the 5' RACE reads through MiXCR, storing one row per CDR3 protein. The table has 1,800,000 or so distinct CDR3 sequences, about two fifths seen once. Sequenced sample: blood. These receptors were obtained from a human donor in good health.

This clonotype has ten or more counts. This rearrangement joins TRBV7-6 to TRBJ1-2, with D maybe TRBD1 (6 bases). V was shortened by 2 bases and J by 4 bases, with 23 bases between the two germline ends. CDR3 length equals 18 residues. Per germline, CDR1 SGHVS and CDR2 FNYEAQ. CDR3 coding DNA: TGTGCCAGCAGCTTAAACAGGGATATCTCGCTGGGGGTCTATGGCTACACCTTC. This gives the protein CASSLNRDISLGVYGYTF.

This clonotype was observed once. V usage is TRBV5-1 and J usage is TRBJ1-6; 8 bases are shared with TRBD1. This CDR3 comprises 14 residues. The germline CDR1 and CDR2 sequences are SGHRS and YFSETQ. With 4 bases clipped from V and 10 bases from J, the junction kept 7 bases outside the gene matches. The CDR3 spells CASSIGTGSSPLHF. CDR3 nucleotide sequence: TGCGCCAGCAGCATAGGGACAGGATCCTCACCCCTCCACTTT.

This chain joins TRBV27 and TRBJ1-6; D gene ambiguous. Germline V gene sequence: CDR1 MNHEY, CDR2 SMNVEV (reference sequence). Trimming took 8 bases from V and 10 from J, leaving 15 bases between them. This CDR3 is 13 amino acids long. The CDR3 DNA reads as TGTGCCAGCGGGCCCGGAGGGATCTCACCCCTCCACTTT. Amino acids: CASGPGGISPLHF.

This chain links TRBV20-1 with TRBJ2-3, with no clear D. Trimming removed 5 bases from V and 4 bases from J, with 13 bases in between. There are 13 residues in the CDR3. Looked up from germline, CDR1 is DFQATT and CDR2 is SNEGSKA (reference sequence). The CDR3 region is CSAGRATPDTQYF. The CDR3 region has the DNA TGCAGTGCTGGCCGGGCCACCCCAGATACGCAGTATTTT.

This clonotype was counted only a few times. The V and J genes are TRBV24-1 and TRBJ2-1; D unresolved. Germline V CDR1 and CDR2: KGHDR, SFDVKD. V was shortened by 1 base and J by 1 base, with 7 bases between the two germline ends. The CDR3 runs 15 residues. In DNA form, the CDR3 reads TGTGCCACCAGTGATTTCAGTAGATCCTACAATGAGCAGTTCTTC. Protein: CATSDFSRSYNEQFF.

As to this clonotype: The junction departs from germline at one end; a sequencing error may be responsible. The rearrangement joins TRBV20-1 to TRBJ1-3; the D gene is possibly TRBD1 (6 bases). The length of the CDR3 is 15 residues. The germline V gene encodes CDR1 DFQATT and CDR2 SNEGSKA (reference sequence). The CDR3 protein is CSAPDTGLTGNIIYF. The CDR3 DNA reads TGCAGTGCTCCCGACACAGGGCTTACTGGAAACATCATATATTTT.

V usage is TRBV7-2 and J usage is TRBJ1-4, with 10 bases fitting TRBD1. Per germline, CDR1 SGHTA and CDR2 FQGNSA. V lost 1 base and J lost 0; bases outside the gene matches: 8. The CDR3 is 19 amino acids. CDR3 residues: CASSLVGTGAGATNEKLFF. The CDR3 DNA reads TGTGCCAGCAGCTTAGTTGGGACAGGGGCCGGAGCAACTAATGAAAAACTGTTTTTT. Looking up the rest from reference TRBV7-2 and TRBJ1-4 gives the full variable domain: GAGVSQSPSNKVTEKGKDVELRCDPISGHTALYWYRQSLGQGLEFLIYFQGNSAPDKSGLPSDRFSAERTGGSVSTLTIQRTQQEDSAVYLCASSLVGTGAGATNEKLFFGSGTQLSVL.

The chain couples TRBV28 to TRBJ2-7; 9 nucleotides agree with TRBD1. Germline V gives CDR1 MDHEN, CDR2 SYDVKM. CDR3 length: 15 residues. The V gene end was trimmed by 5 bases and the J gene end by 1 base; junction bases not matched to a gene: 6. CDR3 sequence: CASSVIGQGSYEQYF. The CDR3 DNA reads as TGTGCCAGCAGTGTAATCGGACAGGGGTCCTACGAGCAGTACTTC.

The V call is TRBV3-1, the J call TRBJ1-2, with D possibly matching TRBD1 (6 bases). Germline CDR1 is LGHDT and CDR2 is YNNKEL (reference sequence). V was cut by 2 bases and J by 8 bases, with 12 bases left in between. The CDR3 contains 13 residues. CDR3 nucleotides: TGTGCCAGCAGCCAAAACAGGGATGGGGGCTACACCTTC. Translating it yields CASSQNRDGGYTF.

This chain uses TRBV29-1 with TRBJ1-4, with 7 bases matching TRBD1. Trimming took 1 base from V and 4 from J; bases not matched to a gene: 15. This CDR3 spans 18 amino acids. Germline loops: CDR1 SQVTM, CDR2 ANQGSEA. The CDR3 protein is CSVEVAGSRQGGNEKLFF. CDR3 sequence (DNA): TGCAGCGTTGAAGTAGCGGGGTCCCGACAGGGTGGTAATGAAAAACTGTTTTTT. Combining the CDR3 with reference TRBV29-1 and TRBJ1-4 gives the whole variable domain SAVISQKPSRDICQRGTSLTIQCQVDSQVTMMFWYRQQPGQSLTLIATANQGSEATYESGFVIDKFPISRPNLTFSTLTVSNMSPEDSSIYLCSVEVAGSRQGGNEKLFFGSGTQLSVL.

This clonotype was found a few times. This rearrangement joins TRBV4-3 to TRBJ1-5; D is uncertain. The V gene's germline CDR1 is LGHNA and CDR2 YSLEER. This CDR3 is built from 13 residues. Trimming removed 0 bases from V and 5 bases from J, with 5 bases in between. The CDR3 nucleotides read TGCGCCAGCAGCCAAGAGGGAGATCAGCCCCAGCATTTT. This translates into CASSQEGDQPQHF.

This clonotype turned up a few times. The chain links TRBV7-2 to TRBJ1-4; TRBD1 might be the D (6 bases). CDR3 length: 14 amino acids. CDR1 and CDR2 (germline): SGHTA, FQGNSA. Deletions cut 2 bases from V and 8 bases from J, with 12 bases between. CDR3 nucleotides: TGTGCCAGCAGCTTACAAGGGGGTTGGGAAAAACTGTTTTTT. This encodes CASSLQGGWEKLFF.

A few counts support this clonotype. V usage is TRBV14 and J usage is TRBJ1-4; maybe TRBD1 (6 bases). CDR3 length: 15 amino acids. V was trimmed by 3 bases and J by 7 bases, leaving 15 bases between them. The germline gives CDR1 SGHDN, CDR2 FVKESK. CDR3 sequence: CASSQNQGLGEKLFF. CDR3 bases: TGTGCCAGCAGCCAGAACCAGGGGCTTGGTGAAAAACTGTTTTTT.

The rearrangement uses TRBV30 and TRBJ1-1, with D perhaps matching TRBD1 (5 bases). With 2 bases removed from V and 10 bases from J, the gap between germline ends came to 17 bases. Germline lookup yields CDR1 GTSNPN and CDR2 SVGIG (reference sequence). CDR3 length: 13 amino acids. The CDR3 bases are TGTGCCTGGAGTTCGGTGGGGGTTTGGGGAGCTTTCTTT. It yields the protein CAWSSVGVWGAFF.

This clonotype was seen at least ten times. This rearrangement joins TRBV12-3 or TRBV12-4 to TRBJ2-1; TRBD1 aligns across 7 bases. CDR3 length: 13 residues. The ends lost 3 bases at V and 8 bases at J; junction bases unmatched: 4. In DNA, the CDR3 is TGTGCCAGCAGTTTTGTAGGACAGGATGAGCAGTTCTTC. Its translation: CASSFVGQDEQFF.